This T cell receptor (beta chain) was captured by sequencing in a study of blood T cell repertoires in COVID-19. V was pared by 3 bases and J by 4 bases, with 11 bases between. Looked up from germline, CDR1 is MNHEY and CDR2 is SVGEGT. This CDR3 comprises 14 residues. Produced via immunoSEQ multiplex PCR; TCRdb's table is partial and in-frame only. The sample contains fewer than 110,000 clones, about 85% of which appear only once. Sequencing was done on a sample of peripheral blood. This sequence originates from a man in his forties or fifties in a cohort sampled during active COVID-19. The V and J genes are TRBV6-2 or TRBV6-3 and TRBJ2-3; no clear D gene. The CDR3 coding sequence is TGTGCCAGCAGTTATGAGGAATTCTCAGATACGCAGTATTTT. It encodes CASSYEEFSDTQYF.